This T cell receptor beta chain was captured by sequencing in a study of blood T cell repertoires in COVID-19. On the study more broadly: Sites in the United States, Italy and Spain provided acute and convalescent COVID-19 samples. PBMCs, B-cell-depleted T cells, or T cells provided the cDNA or gDNA that made up the material.

The germline V and J ends were trimmed by 2 bases and 5 bases, with 13 bases remaining between them. The CDR3 is made up of 15 amino acids. Germline V gene data show CDR1 as SGHRS and CDR2 as YFSETQ. Authors' analysis steps: Nucleated cell number was recorded as an estimate derived from reference gene primer amplification. Clones were read by immunoSEQ multiplex PCR, and TCRdb kept only the in-frame ones, dropping some. V and J calls and clone size are as listed in that table; D and trimming were resolved from the DNA. The sample lists fewer than 200,000 clones; around 90% were seen once. This chain uses TRBV5-1 with TRBJ2-2, with a weak D call TRBD1 (5 bases). Sequencing was performed on peripheral blood. The TCR was taken from an older woman who had recovered from COVID-19. The CDR3 DNA is TGCGCCAGCAGCTTTGGGATACAGGTTACCGGGGAGCTGTTTTTT. Translated: CASSFGIQVTGELFF.